Listed here is a single TCR beta chain. What it binds is unknown. The data originate from a study of response to subunit inactivated influenza vaccine. Germline V gene lookup returns CDR1 MDHEN and CDR2 SYDVKM. The ends were cut back, 6 bases at V and 2 bases at J, with 13 bases in the middle. This CDR3 is built from 15 residues. TCRdb reanalysed the RT-PCR reads using MiXCR and keeps one entry per CDR3 protein. Among 540,000 or so distinct CDR3 sequences listed, roughly 13% were seen once. The study's findings and limits: Only a handful of new T cells, the authors suggested, are recruited with each seasonal influenza vaccination.

The chain couples TRBV28 to TRBJ2-2; D is tentatively TRBD1 or TRBD2 (5 bases each). This TCR derives from a man aged 50 to 60 who received an inactivated influenza vaccine. Sequencing was performed on PBMCs from blood, taken 40 to 50 days after vaccination. The CDR3 region has the DNA TGTGCCAGCAGAATCGGGACCGTTAACACCGGGGAGCTGTTTTTT. Translation: CASRIGTVNTGELFF.